The clone carrying this T cell receptor (beta chain) appeared a single time. What it binds is not known. This entry comes from a study of cytomegalovirus exposure and HLA in healthy donors. General observations from the study: The authors considered a cluster of highly shared sequence variants likely to be a sequencing artifact. It emerged from a later analysis that several of the most significant clusters appeared to be linked to common viral pathogens. It was approximately 150 TCR beta chains that were listed as cytomegalovirus-associated. Later, an analysis showed that TCR beta chains associated with HLA were more clonally expanded than others that were equally common.

The primer mix had 60 Vbeta and 13 Jbeta primers. Here immunoSEQ multiplex PCR was the method, and the copy in TCRdb shows in-frame clones only, minus some. Seen here are some 200,000 clones, about four fifths observed once, and the top ten hold approximately 2.9%. Germline assignment: CDR1 SGHTA and CDR2 FQGTGA. Losses at the gene ends were 5 bases for V and 6 bases for J; bases not matched to a gene: 5. The CDR3 runs to 13 residues. The V gene is TRBV7-3, the J gene TRBJ2-7, with TRBD1 matching 9 bases. This TCR came from a female donor in good health and CMV-seronegative. Sequenced input: PBMCs. CDR3 in DNA: TGTGCCAGCAGCCGGGACAGGGTAAGCGAGCAGTACTTC. It codes for CASSRDRVSEQYF.